Listed below are T cell receptor beta chains from one sample, sequenced in a study of CD8 T cells in ankylosing spondylitis. TCRdb re-analysed the 5' RACE reads in MiXCR, keeping a single row per CDR3 protein. Of over 700,000 distinct CDR3 sequences listed, 15% to 20% are singletons. Sequencing was carried out using blood, either unsorted or a sorted T cell fraction (not recorded which). Every receptor here comes from a male donor with ankylosing spondylitis. Each CDR3 is given with its conserved first and last residue. A D gene is named only where the DNA matches it firmly. Size values are once, few and many counts, or a class for expanded clones, and some rows have none.

j_gene,len,abundance,d_gene,v_gene,CDR3aa,CDR3nt
TRBJ1-2,15,few,TRBD1,TRBV9,CASTPGQGDNYGYTF,TGTGCCAGCACCCCGGGACAGGGGGACAACTATGGCTACACCTTC
TRBJ1-1,12,few,NA,TRBV2,CASTRNPPEAFF,TGTGCCAGCACCCGAAATCCCCCTGAAGCTTTCTTT
TRBJ2-1,13,many,NA,TRBV9,CASSVATGSEQFF,TGTGCCAGCAGCGTAGCTACGGGTAGTGAGCAGTTCTTC
TRBJ1-5,14,NA,NA,TRBV7-2,CASSLDVGNQPQHF,TGTGCCAGCAGCTTAGATGTAGGGAATCAGCCCCAGCATTTT
TRBJ2-1,15,many,TRBD2,TRBV10-3,CAISSTGLAVNEQFF,TGTGCCATCAGCTCTACCGGACTAGCGGTCAATGAGCAGTTCTTC
TRBJ2-7,13,NA,NA,TRBV5-1,CASRLGNSYEQYF,TGCGCCAGCAGACTGGGAAACTCCTACGAGCAGTACTTC
TRBJ2-1,16,few,NA,TRBV4-1,CASSQDWGTGANEQFF,TGCGCCAGCAGCCAAGATTGGGGTACGGGCGCCAATGAGCAGTTCTTC
TRBJ1-2,12,NA,NA,TRBV18,CASSPYKYGYTF,TGTGCCAGCTCACCATATAAGTATGGCTACACCTTC
TRBJ1-4,14,NA,NA,TRBV27,CASSPTGLGEKLFF,TGTGCCAGCAGTCCAACCGGCCTGGGGGAAAAACTGTTTTTT
TRBJ2-1,11,few,NA,TRBV20-1,CSARFDNEQFF,TGCAGTGCTCGCTTCGACAATGAGCAGTTCTTC
TRBJ2-5,15,few,TRBD2,TRBV9,CASSVEASGDGTQYF,TGTGCCAGCAGCGTAGAGGCCAGCGGGGATGGGACCCAGTACTTC
TRBJ2-7,15,NA,NA,TRBV7-3,CASSSTPGLYSEQYF,TGTGCCAGCAGCTCTACCCCGGGGCTGTATAGCGAGCAGTACTTC
TRBJ1-3,14,few,NA,TRBV12-3/TRBV12-4,CASRPGTSGNTIYF,TGTGCCAGCAGGCCAGGGACCTCTGGAAACACCATATATTTT
TRBJ2-7,15,NA,NA,TRBV2,CASRANGGRTYEQYF,TGTGCCAGCAGGGCAAACGGCGGGCGAACCTACGAGCAGTACTTC
TRBJ2-3,21,NA,NA,TRBV29-1,CSVKTPLGEPAQPIFTDTQYF,TGCAGCGTTAAGACACCCTTAGGAGAACCAGCCCAGCCGATCTTCACAGATACGCAGTATTTT
TRBJ1-1,15,NA,NA,TRBV5-1,CASSPGGHPNTEAFF,TGCGCCAGCAGCCCTGGGGGTCACCCGAACACTGAAGCTTTCTTT
TRBJ1-2,13,NA,TRBD1,TRBV7-9,CASSRTGYDGYTF,TGTGCCAGCAGCCGGACAGGGTATGATGGCTACACCTTC
TRBJ1-2,13,NA,NA,TRBV7-2,CASSSRPQGGYTF,TGTGCCAGCAGCTCCCGACCCCAGGGGGGCTACACCTTC
TRBJ2-1,12,NA,NA,TRBV20-1,CSARVVVNEQFF,TGCAGTGCTAGAGTAGTAGTTAATGAGCAGTTCTTC
TRBJ2-7,17,NA,NA,TRBV5-1,CASSLYRRHRSNYEQYF,TGCGCCAGCAGCTTATACCGGAGACACAGATCGAACTACGAGCAGTACTTC
TRBJ1-4,16,many,TRBD1,TRBV4-1,CASSQVARTGDEKLFF,TGCGCCAGCAGCCAAGTCGCTAGGACAGGGGACGAAAAACTGTTTTTT
TRBJ2-4,13,NA,NA,TRBV29-1,CSVEGVVENIQYF,TGCAGCGTTGAAGGCGTAGTTGAAAACATTCAGTACTTC
TRBJ2-1,16,NA,TRBD2,TRBV5-1,CASSSSGRALERVQFF,TGCGCCAGCAGCTCGAGCGGGAGGGCCCTGGAGAGGGTGCAGTTCTTC
TRBJ2-7,15,few,TRBD1,TRBV7-9,CASSLPGTGGYEQYF,TGTGCCAGCAGCCTCCCCGGGACAGGGGGCTACGAGCAGTACTTC
TRBJ1-5,14,many,NA,TRBV16,CASSQSVLRQPQHF,TGTGCCAGCAGCCAATCGGTGTTGCGACAGCCCCAGCATTTT
TRBJ2-7,14,NA,TRBD2,TRBV10-3,CAIRTSGSFYEQYF,TGTGCCATCAGAACTAGCGGGAGTTTTTACGAGCAGTACTTC
TRBJ2-7,15,NA,NA,TRBV28,CASRGFGRVSLEQYF,TGTGCCAGCAGGGGGTTTGGCAGGGTCAGTCTCGAGCAGTACTTC
TRBJ1-6,13,NA,NA,TRBV9,CASSVRGDSPLHF,TGTGCCAGCAGCGTAAGGGGAGATTCACCCCTCCACTTT
TRBJ2-3,15,few,TRBD2,TRBV4-3,CASSRMTSGPDTQYF,TGCGCCAGCAGCCGAATGACTAGCGGCCCAGATACGCAGTATTTT
TRBJ1-1,13,few,NA,TRBV20-1,CSAIQGGNTEAFF,TGCAGTGCTATACAGGGTGGGAACACTGAAGCTTTCTTT
TRBJ2-5,15,NA,NA,TRBV10-3,CAISESVFGGETQYF,TGTGCCATCAGTGAGTCCGTTTTTGGTGGGGAGACCCAGTACTTC
TRBJ1-5,15,NA,NA,TRBV4-3,CASSQDRFSNQPQHF,TGCGCCAGCAGCCAGGACAGATTTAGCAATCAGCCCCAGCATTTT
TRBJ1-2,13,NA,NA,TRBV20-1,CSAEALDGYGYTF,TGCAGTGCTGAAGCTTTGGACGGGTATGGCTACACCTTC
TRBJ2-7,17,NA,TRBD2,TRBV27,CASSPNWQRGTGEEQYF,TGTGCCAGCAGTCCAAACTGGCAGCGGGGGACGGGGGAAGAGCAGTACTTC
TRBJ2-5,14,NA,NA,TRBV20-1,CSASLWDVQETQYF,TGCAGTGCTAGCCTTTGGGATGTGCAAGAGACCCAGTACTTC
TRBJ2-1,15,NA,NA,TRBV20-1,CSARMKPSSYNEQFF,TGCAGTGCTAGAATGAAGCCGAGCTCCTACAATGAGCAGTTCTTC